These 27 T cell receptor beta chains came from one sample sequenced in a study of human T cells and chemical hapten exposure. TCRdb re-called the RACE reads with MiXCR, one entry per CDR3 protein. Altogether about 84,000 distinct CDR3 sequences are present, roughly 10% being singletons, with the ten largest covering 3% to 4%. As for time point: patch test 3, about 24 weeks after DPC sensitization. Stated treatment: therapeutic diphenylcyclopropenone sensitization with weekly scalp DPC. Source: whole blood, taken in connection with sensitization to the hapten diphenylcyclopropenone (DPC). These receptors originate from a woman between 50 and 59 years old with alopecia areata. Some clones in this sample may be carry-over from other donors' samples.

The sample holds many counts of this clonotype. The gene calls are TRBV29-1 and TRBJ2-3; D possibly corresponds to TRBD2 (5 bases). Trimming left V 6 bases short and J 2 bases short, with 15 bases between. The CDR3 has 14 residues. Germline-derived CDR1 and CDR2 are SQVTM and ANQGSEA. The CDR3 loop reads CSVGSGLNTDTQYF. Here the CDR3 DNA reads TGCAGCGTGGGGAGCGGACTTAACACAGATACGCAGTATTTT.

This clonotype was observed many times. The rearrangement joins TRBV20-1 to TRBJ1-6; TRBD1 aligns across 7 bases. The CDR3 length is 15 residues. Losses at the gene ends were 4 bases for V and 3 bases for J; bases not matched to a gene: 6. Germline loops: CDR1 DFQATT, CDR2 SNEGSKA (reference sequence). DNA for the CDR3: TGCAGTGCTACTGGACAGGACATCTATAATTCACCCCTCCACTTT. Protein product: CSATGQDIYNSPLHF.

This clonotype was seen at least ten times. The chain employs TRBV6-6 and TRBJ1-3; D perhaps matches TRBD1 (6 bases). CDR1 and CDR2 (germline): MNHNY, SVGAGI (reference sequence). The CDR3 contains 13 residues. Trimming cost V 6 bases and J 5 bases, with 11 bases left between them. The CDR3 is CASRPQGRNTIYF. The CDR3 DNA is TGTGCCAGCAGACCACAGGGAAGAAACACCATATATTTT.

The chain is built from TRBV2 and TRBJ1-4; D not resolved. Between the trimmed V and J ends, which lost 7 bases and 4 bases, there was a span of 13 bases. From germline, CDR1 is SNHLY and CDR2 FYNNEI. CDR3 length equals 14 residues. DNA for the CDR3: TGTGCCAGCATTATGGGGTTTGGTAATGAAAAACTGTTTTTT. The encoded protein is CASIMGFGNEKLFF.

The rearrangement uses TRBV2 and TRBJ2-1; D not resolved. The CDR3 has 15 residues. Germline-derived CDR1 and CDR2 are SNHLY and FYNNEI. V lost 2 bases, J lost 5 bases, and 13 bases lay in between. CDR3 loop: CASSESLVRNNEQFF. The CDR3 DNA is TGTGCCAGCAGTGAATCTCTAGTGAGGAACAATGAGCAGTTCTTC. Using reference TRBV2 and TRBJ2-1 for the parts outside the CDR3, the full variable domain is EPEVTQTPSHQVTQMGQEVILRCVPISNHLYFYWYRQILGQKVEFLVSFYNNEISEKSEIFDDQFSVERPDGSNFTLKIRSTKLEDSAMYFCASSESLVRNNEQFFGPGTRLTVL.

Many counts were recorded for this clonotype. V is TRBV5-4 and J is TRBJ1-5, with unresolved D. V was pared by 1 base and J by 7 bases, with 6 bases between. The germline CDR1 and CDR2 sequences are SGHNT and YYREEE (reference sequence). CDR3 length: 12 residues. The CDR3 reads CASSLMGQPQHF. The CDR3 bases are TGTGCCAGCAGCTTGATGGGGCAGCCCCAGCATTTT.

This clonotype has at least ten counts. The chain uses TRBV19 and TRBJ2-1, with D perhaps being TRBD1 or TRBD2 (5 bases each). CDR3 length: 16 amino acids. V shed 6 bases and J shed 0 bases, with 15 bases lying between them. CDR1 and CDR2 (germline): LNHDA, SQIVND (reference sequence). CDR3 nucleotide sequence: TGTGCCAGTAGATACCGGGGCGGTCCCTCCTACAATGAGCAGTTCTTC. Protein sequence: CASRYRGGPSYNEQFF.

The rearrangement uses TRBV7-2 and TRBJ2-4; D may be TRBD2 (6 bases). Germline assignment: CDR1 SGHTA and CDR2 FQGNSA. V lost 5 bases, J lost 0 bases, and 11 bases lay in between. CDR3 length equals 15 residues. This CDR3 reads CASSAGLLAKNIQYF. CDR3 coding DNA: TGTGCCAGCAGCGCGGGACTCCTAGCCAAAAACATTCAGTACTTC. Based on the CDR3 plus reference TRBV7-2 and TRBJ2-4, the full variable domain is GAGVSQSPSNKVTEKGKDVELRCDPISGHTALYWYRQSLGQGLEFLIYFQGNSAPDKSGLPSDRFSAERTGGSVSTLTIQRTQQEDSAVYLCASSAGLLAKNIQYFGAGTRLSVL.

Many counts were recorded for this clonotype. The rearrangement uses TRBV7-9 and TRBJ2-1; 11 bases match TRBD2. V was clipped by 5 bases and J by 9 bases; unmatched bases: 9. Germline V lookup: CDR1 SEHNR, CDR2 FQNEAQ (reference sequence). The CDR3 contains 15 residues. This CDR3 is CASSETSGIGPEQFF. DNA of the CDR3: TGTGCCAGCAGCGAGACTAGCGGGATTGGTCCTGAGCAGTTCTTC.

This clonotype was observed a few times. The genes are TRBV19 and TRBJ2-1, with 14 bases matching TRBD2. The ends lost 4 bases at V and 7 bases at J; junction bases unmatched: 9. CDR3 length equals 17 residues. CDR1 is LNHDA and CDR2 is SQIVND in the germline V gene (reference sequence). DNA of the CDR3: TGTGCCAGTAGTAGGACTAGCGGGAGGAGGGGGGGTAATGAGCAGTTCTTC. This translates into CASSRTSGRRGGNEQFF. Full variable domain (rest looked up from reference TRBV19 and TRBJ2-1): DGGITQSPKYLFRKEGQNVTLSCEQNLNHDAMYWYRQDPGQGLRLIYYSQIVNDFQKGDIAEGYSVSREKKESFPLTVTSAQKNPTAFYLCASSRTSGRRGGNEQFFGPGTRLTVL.

The chain links TRBV27 to TRBJ2-2, with TRBD2 identical over 9 bases. The junction had 12 bases not matched to a gene; V was cut back by 4 bases and J by 0 bases. The CDR3 runs 19 residues. Germline V gene sequence: CDR1 MNHEY, CDR2 SMNVEV (reference sequence). CDR3 in amino acids: CASSSRLAAASANTGELFF. For the CDR3, the DNA is TGTGCCAGCAGTTCCCGACTAGCGGCGGCTTCCGCGAACACCGGGGAGCTGTTTTTT.

Ten or more counts support this clonotype. The junction and the germline gene differ at one end; a read error may be behind it. The J gene is TRBJ2-1, the V gene TRBV11-2; D gene uncertain. CDR3 length: 15 residues. CDR1 and CDR2 (germline): SGHAT, FQNNGV. CDR3 residues: CASSNNQFSFNEQFF. For the CDR3, the DNA is TGTGCCAGCAGCAATAACCAATTCTCCTTCAATGAGCAGTTCTTC.

This clonotype was observed many times. The chain uses TRBV7-9 and TRBJ2-3; TRBD1 agrees at 8 bases. V was pared by 5 bases and J by 3 bases, with 7 bases of the junction left unmatched. The CDR3 extends over 15 amino acids. Looked up from germline, CDR1 is SEHNR and CDR2 is FQNEAQ (reference sequence). As DNA, the CDR3 is TGTGCCAGCAGCCGTTGGACAGGGATAACAGATACGCAGTATTTT. Translation gives CASSRWTGITDTQYF.

The table lists this clonotype with many counts. This chain connects TRBV6-5 to TRBJ2-7, with 7 bases aligning to TRBD2. There are 13 residues in the CDR3. Germline values: CDR1 MNHEY, CDR2 SVGAGI. Trimming at V came to 6 bases and at J to 0 bases, leaving 2 bases not matched to a gene. The CDR3 loop reads CASRRESSYEQYF. The CDR3 DNA sequence: TGTGCCAGCAGGCGGGAGAGCTCCTACGAGCAGTACTTC.

The genes are TRBV7-3 and TRBJ1-3; perhaps TRBD1 as D (6 bases). The CDR3 is 15 amino acids. Trimming took off 5 bases at V and 2 bases at J, with 13 bases between the two ends. Germline V gene sequence: CDR1 SGHTA, CDR2 FQGTGA. The CDR3 sequence is CASSLRRGPGNTIYF. CDR3 nucleotide sequence: TGTGCCAGCAGCCTTCGGCGGGGGCCTGGAAACACCATATATTTT.

The V gene is TRBV20-1, the J gene TRBJ2-1; no firm D call. The germline gives CDR1 DFQATT, CDR2 SNEGSKA (reference sequence). The V end lost 5 bases, the J end lost 7 bases, and 18 bases lay between the germline ends. The CDR3 is 14 amino acids. The CDR3 coding sequence is TGCAGTGCTTCCCTCGGGCCAAGCTGGAATGAGCAGTTCTTC. Translated: CSASLGPSWNEQFF.

A remark on this clonotype: At one boundary the junction diverges from the germline segment, which might be a read error. The V and J genes are TRBV5-1 and TRBJ2-3; TRBD1 agrees at 9 bases. In germline, CDR1 is SGHRS, CDR2 YFSETQ. CDR3 length equals 16 residues. The CDR3 region is CASRLGGTGPSDTQYF. In DNA, the CDR3 is TGCGCCAGCAGATTGGGAGGGACAGGGCCTTCGGATACGCAGTATTTT.

At least ten counts were recorded for this clonotype. J is TRBJ2-5 and V is TRBV20-1, with D perhaps given as TRBD1 or TRBD2 (5 bases each). The germline CDR1 and CDR2 sequences are DFQATT and SNEGSKA (reference sequence). Trimming pared 3 bases from V and 2 bases from J, leaving 16 bases between. The CDR3 has 15 amino acids. CDR3 DNA: TGCAGTGCTAGTCCCGCTGGGGGTAGGCAAGAGACCCAGTACTTC. This translates into CSASPAGGRQETQYF.

This clonotype was picked up many times. The chain is built from TRBV11-1 and TRBJ2-2; 8 bases line up with TRBD2. V gave up 4 bases and J gave up 6 bases; unmatched junction bases: 13. This CDR3 comprises 17 residues. Germline loops: CDR1 SGHAT, CDR2 FQDESV (reference sequence). DNA of the CDR3: TGTGCCAGCAGCTCGGTTCTTAAGCGGGAGAGTTCCGGGGAGCTGTTTTTT. It specifies CASSSVLKRESSGELFF.

About this clonotype: This may stem from a read error, because a much larger clone lies one nucleotide away. This CDR3 is CARSLLLGSADTQYF. The CDR3 DNA follows: TGTGCCAGGAGCTTATTACTAGGTTCTGCAGATACGCAGTATTTT. The chain is built from TRBV7-6 and TRBJ2-3; possibly TRBD2 for D (5 bases). From germline, CDR1 is SGHVS and CDR2 FNYEAQ. CDR3 length equals 15 residues. The entire variable domain, with the rest obtained from reference TRBV7-6 and TRBJ2-3, is as follows: GAGVSQSPRYKVTKRGQDVALRCDPISGHVSLYWYRQALGQGPEFLTYFNYEAQQDKSGLPNDRFSAERPEGSISTLTIQRTEQRDSAMYRCARSLLLGSADTQYFGPGTRLTVL.

CDR3 loop: CASSLRWNTEAFF. The CDR3, as DNA: TGTGCCAGCAGTTTACGGTGGAACACTGAAGCTTTCTTT. The chain carries TRBV12-3 or TRBV12-4 and TRBJ1-1; D is uncertain. The V and J ends lost 2 bases and 1 base respectively, with 5 bases between them. The CDR3 is made up of 13 amino acids.

Many counts were recorded for this clonotype. The gene calls are TRBV6-2 or TRBV6-3 and TRBJ2-7; D is possibly TRBD2 (5 bases). CDR3 length: 12 residues. Trimming cost V 7 bases and J 7 bases, with 14 bases left between them. CDR1 and CDR2 from the germline V gene are MNHEY and SVGEGT. The CDR3 nucleotides read TGTGCCAGCACTGGGGAGTTCGCGGAGCAGTACTTC. Its translation: CASTGEFAEQYF.

This clonotype was seen ten or more times. The J gene is TRBJ2-7, the V gene TRBV9; 7 positions match TRBD1. This CDR3 contains 14 residues. CDR1 is SGDLS, CDR2 YYNGEE, per germline. The V gene end was trimmed by 0 bases and the J gene end by 2 bases; junction bases not matched to a gene: 2. Here the CDR3 reads CASSVDGQAYEQYF. The CDR3 nucleotides are TGTGCCAGCAGCGTAGATGGACAGGCCTACGAGCAGTACTTC.

Ten or more counts support this clonotype. The chain employs TRBV5-1 and TRBJ1-2; no definite D call. CDR1 is SGHRS, CDR2 YFSETQ, per germline. CDR3 length: 13 amino acids. V dropped 3 bases and J dropped 2 bases, with 8 bases sitting between them. The CDR3 loop reads CASSWTTNYGYTF. CDR3 nucleotides: TGCGCCAGCAGCTGGACTACCAACTATGGCTACACCTTC.

Only a few counts were recorded for this clonotype. The V gene is TRBV29-1, the J gene TRBJ1-1; D not certain. V was trimmed by 0 bases and J by 8 bases, leaving 7 bases between them. This CDR3 has 11 amino acids. CDR1 SQVTM and CDR2 ANQGSEA come from the germline V gene. The CDR3 is CSVEDPGEAFF. CDR3 DNA: TGCAGCGTTGAAGATCCGGGGGAAGCTTTCTTT.

The chain uses TRBV11-2 and TRBJ2-7; D remains ambiguous. CDR3 length: 14 amino acids. V was cut by 3 bases and J by 4 bases, with 13 bases left in between. Per the germline V gene, CDR1 is SGHAT and CDR2 is FQNNGV. CDR3 loop: CASSLGRTVYEQYF. CDR3 nucleotides: TGTGCCAGCAGCTTGGGCCGGACGGTTTACGAGCAGTACTTC.

This clonotype was recorded at least ten times. The rearrangement uses TRBV6-5 and TRBJ1-3, with a possible D match to TRBD1 (5 bases). Per the germline V gene, CDR1 is MNHEY and CDR2 is SVGAGI. Trimming cost V 2 bases and J 3 bases, with 8 bases left between them. This CDR3 contains 14 residues. CDR3 sequence: CASSYGGNGNTIYF. The CDR3 coding sequence is TGTGCCAGCAGTTACGGGGGGAATGGAAACACCATATATTTT.